The clone carrying this TCR beta chain was seen more than once but under ten times. The sample belongs to a study of T cell clones after liver transplantation. In the study overall: Immunosuppression withdrawal was tried within 2 years after liver transplantation in this trial. Post-transplant blood was tracked for graft-donor-reactive T cell clones identified in a pre-transplant mixed lymphocyte reaction. Graft-donor-reactive sequences were compared with third-party-reactive TCRbeta sequences from pre-transplant mixed lymphocyte reactions.

The protocol was immunoSEQ multiplex PCR, while the TCRdb copy is restricted to in-frame clones and leaves out a portion. The sample carries 75,000 to 85,000 clones, around four fifths recorded once. V was shortened by 2 bases and J by 0 bases, with 6 bases between the two germline ends. Germline CDR1 reads SGDLS; CDR2 reads YYNGEE. This CDR3 contains 15 residues. The chain has TRBV9 and TRBJ1-6, with unresolved D. The sample consisted of CD4+ T cells from blood, taken at the 22-month timepoint. This clonotype was obtained from a human patient who received a liver transplant. Some T cells here may be from the graft donor. The chain's CDR3 is CASSVIGSYNSPLHF. Written as DNA, the CDR3 is TGTGCCAGCAGCGTTATCGGCTCCTATAATTCACCCCTCCACTTT.